Included here is one TCR beta chain sequence, with context. Its antigen remains undetermined. Per-base quality was not reported, and no clone a single base away is much larger than it. Inclusive of the bounding cysteine and phenylalanine, the CDR3 is 14 residues long. Of the read, only the CDR3 DNA is kept; its 42 bases are in frame from base 1. CDR1 and CDR2 are drawn from the germline V gene: SGHTA, FQGTGA. The junction carries 12 bases between V and J, which are trimmed by 3 bases and 5 bases respectively. In total, more than 500 healthy bone marrow donors made up the cohort. Cohort members were all nominally healthy when sampled, although unrecorded immune exposures were likely present. The donor tested CMV seropositive and was one of the 289 seropositive cohort members. Each donor provided a peripheral blood sample, and peripheral blood mononuclear cells were used for TCR beta sequencing. The Qiagen DNeasy Blood Extraction Kit was used to extract genomic DNA from the blood cell samples.

This sample is drawn from a study of cytomegalovirus exposure and HLA in healthy donors (TCRdb year 2017). For the study in its entirety: An earlier analysis of roughly 570 of the donors reported roughly 300 Gb of sequence data and roughly 120 million unique TCR beta sequences obtained from about 179 million T cells. All discovery cohort repertoires had been generated on a single sequencing platform. Four to six DR-DQ haplotypes were handled as single units for association and clustering because linkage in the cohort was strong. A later analysis re-examined previously published TCR beta repertoires from more than 650 donors and added high-resolution HLA genotyping to investigate patterns of TCR occurrence. Using immunosequencing, the study profiled T cell repertoires from 550 to 750 subjects and related those repertoires to cytomegalovirus serostatus. Genome-wide SNP genotypes for about three fifths of the roughly 670 donors were used in a later genetic analysis, which treated that subset as a discovery cohort. An earlier analysis of around 580 of the donors used high-throughput TCR beta sequencing to judge whether each TCR beta V gene segment behaved as functional or pseudogenic. Around 320 gigabases of sequencing data and approximately 85 million unique TCR sequences were included in an early release covering 500 to 750 HLA-typed donors. In the later analysis, no new phenotypic data were used to find candidate immune exposures; instead, reliance was placed on TCR beta sequences and their occurrence across donors. Among about 390 genotyped donors of the cohort, an average of about 240,000 unique TCR beta nucleotide sequences were sequenced per donor, roughly 20% of them non-productive. The aim of the study was to test whether cataloging public T cell receptors could identify signatures of past pathogen exposure. In addition to the first cohort of 666 subjects, a separate validation cohort of about 120 different subjects was used. The number of donors typed differed by locus, with about 629-630 for A, B, C, DRB1 and DQB1, around 560 for DQA1, 600 to 610 for DPA1, and about 450 for DPB1. Among the roughly 400 genotyped donors, about 85% belonged to the genetic ancestry cluster associated with self-reported Caucasian donors. Donor age, sex, ethnicity and CMV serostatus were compiled together with the repertoire data. HLA typing covered class I and class II loci at four-digit resolution. To predict cytomegalovirus infection status, the study combined high-throughput TCR immunosequencing, statistical association of individual TCRs with disease status, and machine learning.

Library preparation was by the immunoSEQ multiplex PCR assay. A mixture of 60 forward primers for TCR Vbeta segments and 13 reverse primers for TCR Jbeta segments was used in the multiplex PCR. Amplification of the CDR3 region of rearranged TCR beta genes was performed with a multiplex PCR assay on genomic DNA. On the Illumina HiSeq System, the amplified TCR beta libraries were sequenced as 87-base-pair reads. As for how the authors treated the data: In a later analysis, tens of millions of unique TCR beta chains were counted across the roughly 670 repertoires, and approximately 9.9 million of these chains were shared by at least two donors. Raw reads were error-corrected and collapsed into unique sequences by a nearest-neighbor algorithm in which closely related sequences were merged to remove PCR and sequencing errors. Alignment of CDR3 sequences to IMGT reference sequences was used to assign V, D and J gene segments. For a sequence to be retained, a match of at least six nucleotides was required to both a V gene segment and a J gene segment. A rearrangement counted as productive if the CDR3 had no stop codons and remained in frame with V and J, and every other rearrangement counted as non-productive. Following IMGT convention, CDR3 was defined as the stretch from the second conserved V-encoded cysteine to the conserved J-encoded phenylalanine. Sequences without an unambiguous match to a single V gene segment were excluded from the earlier analysis of about 600 of the donors. In an earlier analysis of approximately 560 of the donors, a V segment was called functional when productive rearrangements were above 56.7%, and segregating when the standard deviation between donors exceeded 5%. A statistical classification framework was developed to diagnose cytomegalovirus status using the catalog of TCR beta chain sequences. In a later analysis, TCR nucleotide sequences were compared against IMGT/GENE-DB human TR gene sequences so that V and J genes could be assigned. In a later analysis, CDR3 sequences and most-parsimonious VDJ recombination scenarios were assigned using the TCRdist pipeline. A later analysis defined each TCR beta chain by its CDR3 amino acid sequence plus V-gene family, and excluded reads lacking a unique V-gene family. To address suspected cross-contamination and a sequencing artifact, a later analysis removed several hundred highly shared, low-generation-probability nucleotide sequences. In a later analysis, a clonal expansion index was calculated for each public chain from normalized within-repertoire ranks of inferred template counts. Generation probabilities in a later analysis came from a VDJ recombination model fitted to out-of-frame rearrangements, and those results were checked against IGoR. A later analysis scored TCR-TCR, TCR-HLA and TCR-CMV co-occurrence with hypergeometric tests, applying a repertoire-size bias correction to TCR pairs. In a later analysis, false discovery rates were estimated by permuting HLA or CMV assignments 20 times. A later analysis grouped co-occurring TCRs with DBSCAN, adding TCRdist sequence similarity when clustering within HLA-allele-positive subsets. Repertoires with fewer than 30,000 or more than 120,000 public chains, plus five repertoires with anomalous nucleotide sharing, were excluded from co-occurrence clustering. This immuneACCESS table, as held by TCRdb, lists in-frame sequences with V and J called but not all clones. Of the missing ones, under half trace to an unresolved V gene in checked studies; the others have no known cause. V and J calls and clone size are given by that table; D and trimming were obtained from the DNA. This sample holds roughly 88,000 clones; around three quarters were observed only once. Jointly, the top ten make up 5% to 5.5% of the sample.

Study-wide conclusions, independent of this receptor: The 87-base-pair reads could not distinguish some IMGT-functional V segments, including TRBV6-2 and TRBV6-3, so those segments were excluded. According to a later analysis, parvovirus B19, influenza, CMV and Epstein-Barr virus appeared linked to several top co-occurrence clusters. In a later analysis, HLA-associated TCR beta chains were found to be more clonally expanded and to have lower generation probabilities than equally common non-associated chains. Specific HLA alleles were associated with some 15,000 TCR beta sequences at a false discovery rate of 0.05 in a later analysis. A few of the identified cytomegalovirus-associated TCR beta chains were confirmed in vitro to be specific for cytomegalovirus antigens. A cluster of highly shared sequence variants was judged likely to be a technical artifact of the sequencing pipeline. The authors suggested that the approach could potentially be extended to other disease states and immunological phenotypes. Strong co-occurrence of HLA alleles, especially DR and DQ, made assigning TCR associations to individual alleles difficult. Correlated functional status among segregating V segments might be attributable to linkage disequilibrium, but an unknown experimental factor could not be ruled out. V-gene and J-gene trimming of TCR beta chains was associated with a missense DCLRE1C variant in a later genetic analysis, and the association was replicated in an independent cohort. According to a later analysis, TCR association rates differed among HLA loci, with DRB1 alleles showing the most associated TCRs and HLA-C alleles showing the fewest. An earlier analysis of some 590 of the donors showed that most TCR beta V segments appeared in productive rearrangements either about 90% or about 30% of the time, which broadly matched IMGT annotations. Because HLA typing was unavailable for some donors at each locus, only the typed subset was used in association tests. Across donors, most TCR sequences were observed very rarely, whereas some public TCRs were present in many individuals. Because counts were too low, about 17 rarely observed V segments, including chromosome 9 orphons, were excluded from the earlier analysis of 587 of the donors. A further reported finding was that TCR beta sequences accurately predicted the HLA-A and HLA-B alleles for most subjects in the first cohort. The classifier was reported to diagnose cytomegalovirus status with high specificity and sensitivity in both the original cohort and the validation cohort. The study gave a list of about 160 TCR beta chains associated with cytomegalovirus. For the cohort, immune exposure information was limited to CMV serostatus. Only TCR beta chains were sequenced in this cohort, and the absence of alpha or paired-chain data limited detectable features. Most CMV-associated TCR beta chains appeared to be HLA-restricted in a later analysis, and the HLA associations seemed to be driven largely by CMV exposure. The presence/absence analyses assumed that sequencing depth was roughly uniform across donors, and that assumption may not be true. Compared with the 666-donor mean, donors in an Asian-associated ancestry cluster had fewer N-insertions in productive TCRs, according to a later genetic analysis.

The sequence was obtained from a man under 40 in good health and CMV-seropositive. Sequences were obtained from PBMCs. Here the chain combines TRBV7-3 and TRBJ2-3; a confident D gene designation cannot be given. The CDR3 has the sequence CASSFGPRGDTQYF. The DNA sequence reads TGTGCCAGCAGCTTCGGCCCTCGCGGAGATACGCAGTATTTT.